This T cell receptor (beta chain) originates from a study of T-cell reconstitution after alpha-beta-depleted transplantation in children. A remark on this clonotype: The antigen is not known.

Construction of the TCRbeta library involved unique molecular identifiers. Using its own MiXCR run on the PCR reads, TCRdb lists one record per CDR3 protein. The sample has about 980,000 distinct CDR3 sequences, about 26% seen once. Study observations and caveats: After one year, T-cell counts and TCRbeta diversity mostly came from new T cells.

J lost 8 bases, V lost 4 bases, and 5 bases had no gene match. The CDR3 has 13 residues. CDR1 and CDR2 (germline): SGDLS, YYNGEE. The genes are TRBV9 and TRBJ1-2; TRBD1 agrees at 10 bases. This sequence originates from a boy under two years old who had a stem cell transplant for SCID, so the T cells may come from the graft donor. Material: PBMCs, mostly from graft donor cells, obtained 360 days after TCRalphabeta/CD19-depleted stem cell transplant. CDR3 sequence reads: CASSRTGGRGYTF. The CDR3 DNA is TGTGCCAGCAGCCGGACAGGGGGTAGGGGCTACACCTTC.